One sample yielded the 13 T cell receptor beta chains listed below, sequenced in a study of CD8+CD57+ T cells in acquired aplastic anemia. Genomic DNA templated the TCR beta VDJ and CDR3 profiling. TCRdb used MiXCR to reprocess the reads, holding one entry per CDR3 protein. The sample comprises some 120,000 distinct CDR3 sequences, 48% of which are singletons, and roughly 2.5% rests with the top ten. Sequencing was done on a sample of sorted CD4+, CD8+, or CD8+CD57+ T cells (not recorded which) from PBMCs. These receptors were collected from a human donor in good health, serving as a control.

The chain uses TRBV5-1 and TRBJ2-7; TRBD1 aligns across 9 bases. The CDR3 spans 13 residues. Germline CDR1 reads SGHRS; CDR2 reads YFSETQ. The junction had 4 bases not matched to a gene; V was cut back by 6 bases and J by 3 bases. Here the CDR3 DNA reads TGCGCCAGCACCGGGACAGGGAACTACGAGCAGTACTTC. This encodes CASTGTGNYEQYF.

The gene calls are TRBV5-5 and TRBJ1-6; 7 bases map to TRBD1. The junction had 9 bases not matched to a gene; V was cut back by 3 bases and J by 9 bases. This CDR3 has 15 residues. Germline loops: CDR1 SGHKS, CDR2 YYEKEE (reference sequence). In nucleotides, the CDR3 is TGTGCCAGCAGCTCGGACAGGACTCCTAGTTCACCCCTCCACTTT. It yields the protein CASSSDRTPSSPLHF.

This clonotype showed up many times. The chain carries TRBV6-5 and TRBJ2-1; 10 nucleotides line up with TRBD2. Germline V gives CDR1 MNHEY, CDR2 SVGAGI. This CDR3 is built from 15 residues. The junction had 7 bases not matched to a gene; V was cut back by 9 bases and J by 2 bases. CDR3 bases: TGTGCCAGTCATACCGGGACTAGCGCCTACAATGAGCAGTTCTTC. This codes for CASHTGTSAYNEQFF.

This clonotype was seen repeatedly, ten times or more. The J gene is TRBJ1-2, the V gene TRBV20-1; TRBD1 is a possible D gene (5 bases). V gave up 1 base and J gave up 8 bases, with 14 bases separating them. CDR1 and CDR2 (germline): DFQATT, SNEGSKA (reference sequence). The CDR3 length is 13 residues. The CDR3 is CSARVRQGGGYTF. DNA for the CDR3: TGCAGTGCTAGAGTGCGGCAGGGTGGAGGCTACACCTTC.

This clonotype has at least ten counts. The genes are TRBV6-5 and TRBJ2-2; tentative D call: TRBD1 (6 bases). Trimming cost V 4 bases and J 1 base, with 13 bases left between them. Germline CDR1 reads MNHEY; CDR2 reads SVGAGI. The CDR3 sequence is 16 residues long. CDR3 region: CASSSQGQENTGELFF. Here the CDR3 DNA reads TGTGCCAGCAGTTCTCAGGGACAAGAGAACACCGGGGAGCTGTTTTTT.

The J gene is TRBJ2-3, the V gene TRBV7-8; 11 bases line up with TRBD2. Losses at the gene ends were 3 bases for V and 5 bases for J; bases not matched to a gene: 4. CDR1 SGHVS and CDR2 FQNEAQ come from the germline V gene. CDR3 length: 15 residues. The CDR3 reads CASSLGLAVQDTQYF. The CDR3 DNA reads TGTGCCAGCAGCTTGGGACTAGCGGTACAAGATACGCAGTATTTT.

This chain joins TRBV5-4 and TRBJ1-2; 12 nucleotides align to TRBD1. Germline loops: CDR1 SGHNT, CDR2 YYREEE (reference sequence). V dropped 1 base and J dropped 8; count of bases not matched to a gene: 3. The CDR3 consists of 14 residues. Here the CDR3 DNA reads TGTGCCAGCAGCTTGCGGGACAGGGGGCAGGGCTACACCTTC. Translating gives CASSLRDRGQGYTF.

V is TRBV4-3 and J is TRBJ2-3; the match to TRBD1 covers 7 bases. The V segment lost 4 bases and the J segment 4 bases; nucleotides outside the gene matches: 11. The CDR3 spans 16 residues. CDR1 is LGHNA and CDR2 is YSLEER in the germline V gene. Written as DNA, the CDR3 is TGCGCCAGCAGCCCCATCCGGCCAGGGGGTCCAGATACGCAGTATTTT. As protein: CASSPIRPGGPDTQYF.

The chain has TRBV7-9 and TRBJ2-7; D call uncertain. V lost 5 bases to trimming and J lost 6 bases, with 14 bases between them. Germline V gives CDR1 SEHNR, CDR2 FQNEAQ (reference sequence). This CDR3 is built from 13 residues. Here the CDR3 DNA reads TGTGCCAGCAGCCTCGACGCTGTAGGCGAGCAGTACGTC. It is translated as CASSLDAVGEQYV.

This clonotype was picked up many times. The genes are TRBV6-1 and TRBJ1-1; D is perhaps TRBD1 (5 bases). Per germline, CDR1 MNHNS and CDR2 SASEGT. The CDR3 runs 15 residues. Trimming took off 5 bases at V and 1 base at J, with 14 bases between the two ends. This chain's CDR3 is CASSPRDGRNTEAFF. CDR3 DNA: TGTGCCAGCAGTCCACGGGACGGCCGGAACACTGAAGCTTTCTTT.

This clonotype was picked up many times. This may be a read error: a much more frequent sequence differs by one nucleotide. V and J are TRBV7-2 and TRBJ1-1; D is undetermined. Germline V lookup: CDR1 SGHTA, CDR2 FQGNSA. This CDR3 is built from 12 residues. The CDR3 loop is CASSLIYTEASF. In DNA, the CDR3 is TGTGCCAGCAGCTTGATCTACACTGAAGCTTCCTTT.

This clonotype was picked up many times. V is TRBV5-6 and J is TRBJ1-1; D possibly corresponds to TRBD1 (5 bases). V lost 4 bases and J 3 bases, leaving 25 bases between the germline ends. Germline lookup yields CDR1 SGHDT and CDR2 YYEEEE. This CDR3 has 18 amino acids. CDR3 DNA sequence: TGTGCCAGCAGCCCCATATCCGGACAAACGGGACTGCACACTGAAGCTTTCTTT. Its protein product is CASSPISGQTGLHTEAFF.

The V call is TRBV2, the J call TRBJ1-2, with D uncertain. CDR1 and CDR2 (germline): SNHLY, FYNNEI. With 6 bases removed from V and 4 bases from J, the gap between germline ends came to 21 bases. This CDR3 comprises 16 residues. The CDR3 spells CASSQDRMAGSYGYTF. In DNA form, the CDR3 reads TGTGCCAGCAGCCAAGATCGGATGGCGGGGAGCTATGGCTACACCTTC.